The clone carrying this T cell receptor (beta chain) was seen a handful of times. Antigen unknown. The data are from a study of spatial heterogeneity in lung cancer. In the study overall: Unique TCR and UMI combinations averaged more than ten appearances each in raw reads. Findings and caveats of the study: Blood showed ubiquitous tumor TCRs more often at resection than at routine follow-up.

Time point of the sample: sample taken at primary tumor resection. Tumor, nontumor lung or frozen PBMC supplied whole RNA that was sequenced unsorted. The 60 to 90 donors had untreated early-stage non-small cell lung cancer. Germline V gene data show CDR1 as SGDLS and CDR2 as YYNGEE. This CDR3 has 12 residues. With 4 bases removed from V and 5 bases from J, the gap between germline ends came to 6 bases. TCRdb called the 5' RACE reads again in MiXCR, with one record for every CDR3 protein. In the table there are roughly 36,000 distinct CDR3 sequences, around 5.8% of which are singletons. This TCR derives from a male donor with early-stage non-small cell lung cancer. The sequencing here drew on PBMCs, taken at surgery. This chain links TRBV9 with TRBJ2-2; D remains unclear. This chain's CDR3 is CASSRRTGELFF. The CDR3 DNA follows: TGTGCCAGCAGCCGTCGAACCGGGGAGCTGTTTTTT.